A selection of T cell receptor beta chains follows, all from one sample in a study of blood T cell repertoires in COVID-19. This table comes from immunoSEQ multiplex PCR, and its TCRdb copy is limited to in-frame clones, with some not included. The sample consists of 87,000 or so clones, roughly 91% of them appearing once. Sequenced: peripheral blood. The receptors stem from a woman of 80 years or more with acute or convalescent COVID-19. CDR3s include the opening cysteine and the closing phenylalanine or tryptophan. A D gene is named only where the DNA matches it firmly. Clone size, where shown, is once, few, many, or a class for clones that have expanded.

CDR3aa	CDR3nt	abundance	d_gene	j_gene	v_gene
CASSPGQGGNTEAFF	TGTGCCAGCAGTCCAGGACAGGGTGGCAACACTGAAGCTTTCTTT	-	TRBD1	TRBJ1-1	TRBV6-5
CASSQYSGGPVGKLFF	TGCGCCAGCAGCCAATATTCCGGCGGGCCTGTAGGAAAACTGTTTTTT	-	-	TRBJ1-4	TRBV4-3
CASSSLYEQYF	TGTGCCAGCAGTTCCCTCTACGAGCAGTACTTC	once	-	TRBJ2-7	TRBV28
CASTLNGTGGFRSNQPQHF	TGTGCCAGCACCCTAAACGGGACAGGGGGATTTCGGAGCAATCAGCCCCAGCATTTT	-	TRBD1	TRBJ1-5	TRBV9
CATSQGGQPQHF	TGTGCCACCAGCCAGGGGGGTCAGCCCCAGCATTTT	-	TRBD1	TRBJ1-5	TRBV15
CASSRGQVEAFF	TGTGCCAGCAGCCGAGGACAGGTTGAAGCTTTCTTT	-	TRBD1	TRBJ1-1	TRBV3-1/TRBV3-2
CASRLRPGTPHYEQYF	TGTGCCAGCCGACTGCGCCCCGGGACACCCCACTACGAGCAGTACTTC	-	-	TRBJ2-7	TRBV27
CAWASALGRAGNQPQHF	TGTGCCTGGGCCTCGGCTCTGGGACGGGCGGGGAATCAGCCCCAGCATTTT	-	-	TRBJ1-5	TRBV30
CAISGAAGADTQYF	TGTGCCATCAGTGGGGCTGCGGGGGCTGATACGCAGTATTTT	-	-	TRBJ2-3	TRBV10-3
CATSRDKASGGNEQFF	TGTGCCACCAGCAGAGATAAGGCTAGCGGGGGTAATGAGCAGTTCTTC	-	TRBD2	TRBJ2-1	TRBV15
CASSLYAGSTEAFF	TGTGCTAGCAGCTTGTACGCGGGCTCCACTGAAGCTTTCTTT	-	-	TRBJ1-1	TRBV7-7
CAIRPRDREGHEQYF	TGTGCCATCAGACCTAGGGACAGAGAAGGGCACGAGCAGTACTTC	-	TRBD1	TRBJ2-7	TRBV10-3
CASSEGDRWYGYTF	TGTGCCAGCAGTGAAGGAGACAGATGGTATGGCTACACCTTC	-	-	TRBJ1-2	TRBV2
CASSLDGGQGKNEQFF	TGTGCCAGCAGCTTAGATGGGGGCCAGGGGAAGAATGAGCAGTTCTTC	-	-	TRBJ2-1	TRBV11-3
CASSPGSIQTEEQFF	TGCGCCAGCAGCCCCGGCTCCATTCAGACTGAGGAGCAGTTCTTC	few	-	TRBJ2-1	TRBV4-1
CASSSGYLNTEAFF	TGTGCCAGCAGTTCAGGCTACCTGAACACTGAAGCTTTCTTT	-	-	TRBJ1-1	TRBV28
CASSIGAGGELFF	TGTGCCAGTAGTATCGGGGCGGGAGGGGAGCTGTTTTTT	once	-	TRBJ2-2	TRBV19
CASSFAAALPYEQYF	TGTGCCAGCAGCTTCGCAGCGGCACTCCCCTACGAGCAGTACTTC	-	-	TRBJ2-7	TRBV7-9
CASSLGQGYSSPLHF	TGCGCCAGCAGCTTGGGACAGGGGTATTCGTCACCCCTCCACTTT	-	TRBD1	TRBJ1-6	TRBV5-1
CASSPSGQGATVYGYTF	TGTGCCAGCTCACCCTCGGGACAGGGGGCGACGGTCTATGGCTACACCTTC	-	TRBD1	TRBJ1-2	TRBV18
CASSRSKRLHLRF	-	-	-	TRBJ1-2	TRBV19
CASSSRARDYNEQFF	TGTGCCAGCAGCTCCCGAGCGCGGGACTACAATGAGCAGTTCTTC	-	-	TRBJ2-1	TRBV7-2
CASSYSDRAGANVLTF	TGTGCCAGCAGTTACTCGGACAGGGCTGGGGCCAACGTCCTGACTTTC	-	TRBD1	TRBJ2-6	TRBV6-2/TRBV6-3
CASSVDGQGSSPLHF	TGTGCCAGCAGCGTAGATGGTCAGGGTAGCTCACCCCTCCACTTT	-	-	TRBJ1-6	TRBV9
CSGDDSQETQYF	TGCAGCGGCGACGACAGTCAAGAGACCCAGTACTTC	once	-	TRBJ2-5	TRBV29-1
CASSRDGGADTQYF	TGTGCCAGCAGCAGAGACGGGGGGGCAGATACGCAGTATTTT	-	TRBD2	TRBJ2-3	TRBV7-9
CASSLHLNTEAFF	TGCGCCAGCAGCTTGCACTTGAACACTGAAGCTTTCTTT	-	-	TRBJ1-1	TRBV5-1
CASSPGGLAGGHQQNEQFF	TGTGCCAGCAGTCCGGGGGGACTAGCGGGAGGCCACCAGCAGAATGAGCAGTTCTTC	-	TRBD2	TRBJ2-1	TRBV9